The clone carrying this T cell receptor beta chain appeared many times. Its cognate antigen is unknown. This sample is drawn from a study of T cell repertoires in cytomegalovirus infection. Study overall: Recently identified HLA-C-restricted and well-studied HLA-B-restricted CMV epitopes were used. Based on public TCR beta signatures, there were indications of CMV infection and of a matching HLA type. Study-level points and caveats: The ex vivo response showed dominance by HLA-C-restricted CMV-specific TCR beta clonotypes.

TCRdb recomputed calls from the reads with MiXCR, one row per CDR3 protein. The table has roughly 570,000 distinct CDR3 sequences, just under 40% seen once. The sequencing used cultured PBMCs, collected from culture after CMV antigen stimulation. This TCR was sampled from a human donor in good health (CMV status not recorded). Some clones in this sample may be carry-over from other donors' samples.

The CDR3 protein is CASSLEGQVNNEQFF. As DNA, the CDR3 is TGTGCCAGCAGCTTAGAGGGACAGGTTAACAATGAGCAGTTCTTC. The chain uses TRBV7-2 and TRBJ2-1, with 8 bases that match TRBD1. Trimming took 1 base from V and 5 from J; bases not matched to a gene: 4. This CDR3 spans 15 amino acids. Germline CDR1 and CDR2: SGHTA and FQGNSA.